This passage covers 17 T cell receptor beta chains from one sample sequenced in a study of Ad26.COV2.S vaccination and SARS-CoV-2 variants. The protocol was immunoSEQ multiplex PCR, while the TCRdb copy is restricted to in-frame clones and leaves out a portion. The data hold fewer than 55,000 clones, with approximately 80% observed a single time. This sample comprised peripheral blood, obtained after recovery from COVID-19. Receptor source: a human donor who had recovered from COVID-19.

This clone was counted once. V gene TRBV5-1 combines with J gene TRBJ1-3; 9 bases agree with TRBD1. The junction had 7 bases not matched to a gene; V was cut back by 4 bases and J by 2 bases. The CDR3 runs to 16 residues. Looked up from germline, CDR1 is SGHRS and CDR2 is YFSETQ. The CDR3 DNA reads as TGCGCCAGCAGCCTCTCACAGGGGGCAGCTGGAAACACCATATATTTT. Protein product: CASSLSQGAAGNTIYF.

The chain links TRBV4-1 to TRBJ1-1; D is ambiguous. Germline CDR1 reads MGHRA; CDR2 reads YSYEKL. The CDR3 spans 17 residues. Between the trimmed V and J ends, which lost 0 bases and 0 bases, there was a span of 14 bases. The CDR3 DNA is TGCGCCAGCAGCCAAGAAGCGGTCGAGACACTGAACACTGAAGCTTTCTTT. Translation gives CASSQEAVETLNTEAFF.

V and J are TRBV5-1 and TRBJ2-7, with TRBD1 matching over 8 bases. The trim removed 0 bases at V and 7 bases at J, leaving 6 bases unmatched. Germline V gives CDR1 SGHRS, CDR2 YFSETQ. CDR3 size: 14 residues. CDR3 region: CASSLGQGLGEQYF. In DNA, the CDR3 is TGCGCCAGCAGCTTGGGACAGGGGTTGGGGGAGCAGTACTTC. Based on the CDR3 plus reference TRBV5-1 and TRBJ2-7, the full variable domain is KAGVTQTPRYLIKTRGQQVTLSCSPISGHRSVSWYQQTPGQGLQFLFEYFSETQRNKGNFPGRFSGRQFSNSRSEMNVSTLELGDSALYLCASSLGQGLGEQYFGPGTRLTVT.

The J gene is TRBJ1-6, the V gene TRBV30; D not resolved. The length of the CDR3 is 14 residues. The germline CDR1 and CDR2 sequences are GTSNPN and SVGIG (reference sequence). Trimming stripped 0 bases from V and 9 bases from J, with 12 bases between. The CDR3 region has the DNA TGTGCCTGGAGTGTATGGAGTGGGAGTTCACCCCTCCACTTT. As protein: CAWSVWSGSSPLHF.

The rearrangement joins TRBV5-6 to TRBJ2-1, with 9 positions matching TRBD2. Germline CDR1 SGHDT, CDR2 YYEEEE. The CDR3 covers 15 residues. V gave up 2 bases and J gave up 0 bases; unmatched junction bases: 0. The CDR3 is CASSFSGGSYNEQFF. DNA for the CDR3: TGTGCCAGCAGCTTTAGCGGGGGCTCCTACAATGAGCAGTTCTTC.

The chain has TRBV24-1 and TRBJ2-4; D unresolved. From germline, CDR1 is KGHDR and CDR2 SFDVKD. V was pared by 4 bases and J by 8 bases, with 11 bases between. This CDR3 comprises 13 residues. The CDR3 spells CATSDQNGDIQYF. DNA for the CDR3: TGTGCCACCAGTGACCAAAATGGGGACATTCAGTACTTC.

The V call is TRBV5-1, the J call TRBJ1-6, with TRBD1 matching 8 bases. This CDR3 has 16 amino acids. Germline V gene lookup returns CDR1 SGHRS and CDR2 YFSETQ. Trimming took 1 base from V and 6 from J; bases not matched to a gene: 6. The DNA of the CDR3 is TGCGCCAGCAGCTTGAGGGGCAGGGGGCGTAATTCACCCCTCCACTTT. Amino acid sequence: CASSLRGRGRNSPLHF.

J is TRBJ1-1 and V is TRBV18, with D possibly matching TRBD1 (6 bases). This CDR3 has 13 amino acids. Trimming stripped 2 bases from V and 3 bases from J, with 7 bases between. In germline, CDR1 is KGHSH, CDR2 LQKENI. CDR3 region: CASSPGGDTEAFF. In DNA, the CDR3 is TGTGCCAGCTCACCAGGGGGCGACACTGAAGCTTTCTTT.

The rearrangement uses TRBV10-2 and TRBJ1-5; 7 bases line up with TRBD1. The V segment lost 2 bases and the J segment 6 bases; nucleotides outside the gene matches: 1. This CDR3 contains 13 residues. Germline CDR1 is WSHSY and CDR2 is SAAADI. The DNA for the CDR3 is TGCGCCAGCAGTGAGAACAGGGGTCAGCCCCAGCATTTT. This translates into CASSENRGQPQHF.

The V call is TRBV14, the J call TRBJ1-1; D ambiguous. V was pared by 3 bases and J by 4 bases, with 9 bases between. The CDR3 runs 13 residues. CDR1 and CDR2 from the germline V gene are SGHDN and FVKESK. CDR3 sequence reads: CASSHPGGTEAFF. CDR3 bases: TGTGCCAGCAGCCACCCAGGAGGCACTGAAGCTTTCTTT.

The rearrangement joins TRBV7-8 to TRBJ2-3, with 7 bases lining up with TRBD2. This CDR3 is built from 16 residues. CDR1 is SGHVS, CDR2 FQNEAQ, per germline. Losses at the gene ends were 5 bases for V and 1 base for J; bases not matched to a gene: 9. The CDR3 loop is CASSPQRRGGTDTQYF. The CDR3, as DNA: TGTGCCAGCAGCCCACAGCGACGGGGGGGCACAGATACGCAGTATTTT.

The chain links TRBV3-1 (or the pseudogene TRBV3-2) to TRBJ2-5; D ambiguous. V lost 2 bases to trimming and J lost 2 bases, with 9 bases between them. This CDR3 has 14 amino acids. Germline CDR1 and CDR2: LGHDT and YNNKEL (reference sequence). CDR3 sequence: CASSQSTSQETQYF. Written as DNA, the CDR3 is TGTGCCAGCAGCCAATCTACCAGTCAAGAGACCCAGTACTTC.

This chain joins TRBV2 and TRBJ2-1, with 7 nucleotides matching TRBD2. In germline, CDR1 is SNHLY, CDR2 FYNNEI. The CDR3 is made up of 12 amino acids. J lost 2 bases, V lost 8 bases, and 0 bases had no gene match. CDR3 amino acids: CASGGAYNEQFF. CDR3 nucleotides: TGTGCCAGCGGGGGGGCCTACAATGAGCAGTTCTTC.

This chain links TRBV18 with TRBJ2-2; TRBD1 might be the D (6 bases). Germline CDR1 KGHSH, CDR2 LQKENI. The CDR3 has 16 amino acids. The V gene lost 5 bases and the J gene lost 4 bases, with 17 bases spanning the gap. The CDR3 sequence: CASSYLQGRTTGELFF. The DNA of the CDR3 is TGTGCCAGCTCATACCTACAGGGACGGACCACCGGGGAGCTGTTTTTT. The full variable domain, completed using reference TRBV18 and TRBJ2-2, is NAGVMQNPRHLVRRRGQEARLRCSPMKGHSHVYWYRQLPEEGLKFMVYLQKENIIDESGMPKERFSAEFPKEGPSILRIQQVVRGDSAAYFCASSYLQGRTTGELFFGEGSRLTVL.

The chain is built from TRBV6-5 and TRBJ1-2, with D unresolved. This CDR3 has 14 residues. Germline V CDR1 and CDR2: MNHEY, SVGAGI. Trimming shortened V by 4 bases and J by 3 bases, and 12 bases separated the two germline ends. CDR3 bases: TGTGCCAGCAGTTTAAGGTCAGACTACTATGGCTACACCTTC. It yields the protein CASSLRSDYYGYTF.

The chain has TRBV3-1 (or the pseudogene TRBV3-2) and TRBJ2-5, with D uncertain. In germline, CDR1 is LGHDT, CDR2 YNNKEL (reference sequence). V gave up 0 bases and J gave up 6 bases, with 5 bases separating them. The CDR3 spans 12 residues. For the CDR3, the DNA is TGTGCCAGCAGCCAAGATACACAGACCCAGTACTTC. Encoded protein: CASSQDTQTQYF.

The CDR3 region is CACSPGPPDYGYTF. Here the CDR3 DNA reads TGTGCCTGCAGCCCGGGCCCTCCCGACTATGGCTACACCTTC. This chain uses TRBV30 with TRBJ1-2; no clear D. V lost 6 bases and J 3 bases, leaving 17 bases between the germline ends. The CDR3 sequence is 14 residues long. CDR1 GTSNPN and CDR2 SVGIG come from the germline V gene (reference sequence).